Below, 15 T cell receptor beta chains from the same sample are listed, as sequenced in a study of T cells in Graves' hyperthyroidism and ophthalmopathy. TCR beta CDR3 sequences were amplified from RNA transcripts. An initial round of RT-PCR targeting the TCR CDR3 relied on the HTBI primer set. TCRdb re-called the multiplex PCR reads through MiXCR, storing one row per CDR3 protein. The repertoire consists of about 400,000 distinct CDR3 sequences, with 12% to 15% occurring once and the leading ten covering about 5%. The specimen sequenced was blood. The receptors were gathered from a woman aged 18-29 years with Graves' hyperthyroidism.

This clonotype was detected only a few times. The chain couples TRBV20-1 to TRBJ2-1, with 10 bases matching TRBD2. CDR3 size: 15 residues. Trimming removed 6 bases from V and 9 bases from J; junction bases left unmatched: 14. CDR1 is DFQATT and CDR2 is SNEGSKA in the germline V gene (reference sequence). The CDR3 DNA follows: TGCAGTGCCCCACTAAGCGGGAGGGCCCTCGGTGAGCAGTTCTTC. Residues: CSAPLSGRALGEQFF.

This clonotype appeared a few times. DNA for the CDR3: TGTGCCACCAGCAGAGGGACCAGCGGCTCCTACAATGAGCAGTTCTTC. Translating it yields CATSRGTSGSYNEQFF. The gene calls are TRBV15 and TRBJ2-1; D perhaps matches TRBD2 (5 bases). With 1 base removed from V and 0 bases from J, the gap between germline ends came to 10 bases. This CDR3 has 16 residues. From germline, CDR1 is LNHNV and CDR2 YYDKDF (reference sequence).

This clonotype was seen more than once but under ten times. The V call is TRBV30, the J call TRBJ1-1; tentatively, D is TRBD1 (6 bases). The CDR3 has 16 amino acids. Germline values: CDR1 GTSNPN, CDR2 SVGIG (reference sequence). Trimming shortened V by 3 bases and J by 5 bases, and 22 bases separated the two germline ends. CDR3 nucleotide sequence: TGTGCCTGGAGCCCAACAGGGTTGGGGAGAAGGACTGAAGCTTTCTTT. Encoded protein: CAWSPTGLGRRTEAFF.

This clonotype appeared many times. This CDR3 reads CASSQTRELYEQYF. In nucleotides, the CDR3 is TGTGCCAGCAGCCAAACGCGGGAGTTGTACGAGCAGTACTTC. V usage is TRBV3-1 and J usage is TRBJ2-7, with TRBD2 identical over 7 bases. This CDR3 has 14 amino acids. With 2 bases clipped from V and 4 bases from J, the junction kept 5 bases outside the gene matches. Germline V gene data show CDR1 as LGHDT and CDR2 as YNNKEL (reference sequence).

This clonotype came up a few times. The chain employs TRBV4-1 and TRBJ2-3, with D maybe TRBD1 (7 bases). V lost 0 bases and J lost 3, with 22 bases in between. The CDR3 is 19 residues long. The germline gives CDR1 MGHRA, CDR2 YSYEKL. The CDR3 DNA sequence: TGCGCCAGCAGCCAAGAGAGTAATAGCGACAGGGCGGGGACAGATACGCAGTATTTT. Translated: CASSQESNSDRAGTDTQYF.

The table lists this clonotype with a few counts. The rearrangement uses TRBV6-2 or TRBV6-3 and TRBJ2-5, with D uncertain. The length of the CDR3 is 13 residues. Germline V gene data show CDR1 as MNHEY and CDR2 as SVGEGT. Trimming left V 1 base short and J 5 bases short, with 8 bases between. The CDR3 sequence: CASSYFLGETQYF. The CDR3 nucleotides read TGTGCCAGCAGTTACTTCCTAGGGGAGACCCAGTACTTC.

This clonotype was seen many times. The chain is built from TRBV3-1 and TRBJ2-3; D gene unclear. Trimming cost V 1 base and J 7 bases, with 3 bases left between them. The CDR3 loop spans 11 amino acids. Per germline, CDR1 LGHDT and CDR2 YNNKEL (reference sequence). The CDR3 sequence is CASSQVNTQYF. The DNA of the CDR3 is TGTGCCAGCAGCCAAGTTAATACGCAGTATTTT.

This clonotype has a count of ten or more. The J gene is TRBJ1-1, the V gene TRBV3-1; no clear D gene. V was cut by 0 bases and J by 6 bases, with 8 bases left in between. This CDR3 spans 13 amino acids. CDR1 is LGHDT, CDR2 YNNKEL, per germline (reference sequence). In DNA, the CDR3 is TGTGCCAGCAGCCAAGAAGGTAGCGCTGAAGCTTTCTTT. It codes for CASSQEGSAEAFF.

This clonotype was observed a few times. J is TRBJ2-7 and V is TRBV27, with D perhaps being TRBD1 or TRBD2 (5 bases each). The V end lost 5 bases, the J end lost 5 bases, and 19 bases lay between the germline ends. Germline V gene data show CDR1 as MNHEY and CDR2 as SMNVEV (reference sequence). The CDR3 length is 15 residues. The CDR3 DNA sequence: TGTGCCAGCAGTCCCGGGACGAACTGGAAGGACGAGCAGTACTTC. It codes for CASSPGTNWKDEQYF.

This clonotype was counted ten times or more. This chain joins TRBV12-3 or TRBV12-4 and TRBJ2-7, with 7 bases fitting TRBD2. The V and J ends lost 7 bases and 2 bases, in that order; junction bases with no gene match: 5. The CDR3 is 13 amino acids. The DNA for the CDR3 is TGTGCCAGCACCCAAAGCGGGACCTACGAGCAGTACTTC. This translates into CASTQSGTYEQYF.

This clonotype was found many times. The gene calls are TRBV3-1 and TRBJ1-1; D is unresolved. V lost 2 bases to trimming and J lost 5 bases, with 6 bases between them. The germline V gene encodes CDR1 LGHDT and CDR2 YNNKEL (reference sequence). The CDR3 loop spans 12 amino acids. CDR3 bases: TGTGCCAGCAGCCAATCTTGGACTGAAGCTTTCTTT. This encodes CASSQSWTEAFF.

This clonotype was seen a single time. This may stem from a read error, because a much larger clone lies one nucleotide away. The rearrangement joins TRBV10-3 to TRBJ2-1; maybe TRBD1 (6 bases). Per germline, CDR1 ENHRY and CDR2 SYGVKD. With 7 bases removed from V and 4 bases from J, the gap between germline ends came to 14 bases. This CDR3 has 14 amino acids. CDR3 amino acids: CAIKYRELYNEQFF. For the CDR3, the DNA is TGTGCCATCAAGTACAGGGAGCTATACAATGAGCAGTTCTTC.

Many counts were recorded for this clonotype. This chain connects TRBV12-3 or TRBV12-4 to TRBJ2-1, with D possibly TRBD2 on 6 matching bases. The V gene lost 3 bases and the J gene lost 8 bases, with 11 bases spanning the gap. The CDR3 is 13 residues long. The CDR3 protein is CASSLGRGDEQFF. CDR3 nucleotides: TGTGCCAGCAGTTTGGGGCGCGGGGATGAGCAGTTCTTC.

The table lists this clonotype with many counts. This rearrangement joins TRBV20-1 to TRBJ2-3, with D possibly TRBD2 on 7 matching bases. Germline values: CDR1 DFQATT, CDR2 SNEGSKA (reference sequence). There are 13 residues in the CDR3. The CDR3 loop is CSPVGGGRDTQYF. The DNA for the CDR3 is TGCAGCCCAGTGGGAGGGGGGAGAGATACGCAGTATTTT.

The V and J genes are TRBV7-9 and TRBJ1-3; no definite D call. Germline assignment: CDR1 SEHNR and CDR2 FQNEAQ (reference sequence). Deletions cut 6 bases from V and 4 bases from J, with 10 bases between. The CDR3 covers 13 residues. CDR3 bases: TGTGCCAGCAGGAATATGGACGGAAACACCATATATTTT. Its translation is CASRNMDGNTIYF.